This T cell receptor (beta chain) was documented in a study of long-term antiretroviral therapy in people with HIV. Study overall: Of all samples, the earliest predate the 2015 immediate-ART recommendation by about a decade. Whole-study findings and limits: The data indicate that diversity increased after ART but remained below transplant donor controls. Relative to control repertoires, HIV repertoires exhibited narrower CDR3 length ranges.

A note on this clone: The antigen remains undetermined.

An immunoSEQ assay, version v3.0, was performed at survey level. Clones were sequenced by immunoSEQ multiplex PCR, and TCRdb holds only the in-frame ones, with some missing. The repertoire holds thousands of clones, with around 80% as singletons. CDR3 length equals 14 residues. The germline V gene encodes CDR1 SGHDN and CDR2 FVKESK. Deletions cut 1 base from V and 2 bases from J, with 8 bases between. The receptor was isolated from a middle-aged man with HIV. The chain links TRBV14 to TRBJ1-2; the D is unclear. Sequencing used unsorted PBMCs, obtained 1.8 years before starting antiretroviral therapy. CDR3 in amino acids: CASSQGEPNYGYTF. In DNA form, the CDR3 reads TGTGCCAGCAGCCAAGGGGAACCGAACTATGGCTACACCTTC.